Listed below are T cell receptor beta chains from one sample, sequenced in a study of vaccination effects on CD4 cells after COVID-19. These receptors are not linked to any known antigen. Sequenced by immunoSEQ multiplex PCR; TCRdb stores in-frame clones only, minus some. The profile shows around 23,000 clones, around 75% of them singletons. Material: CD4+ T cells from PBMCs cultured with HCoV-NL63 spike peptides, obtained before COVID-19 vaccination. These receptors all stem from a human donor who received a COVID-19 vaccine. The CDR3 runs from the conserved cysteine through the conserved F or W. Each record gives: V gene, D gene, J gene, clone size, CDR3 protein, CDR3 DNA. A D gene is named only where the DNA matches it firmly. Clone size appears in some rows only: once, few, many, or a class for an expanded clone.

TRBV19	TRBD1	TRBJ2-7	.	CASSISGTVDTYEQYF	TGTGCCAGTAGTATCTCCGGGACAGTGGACACCTACGAGCAGTACTTC
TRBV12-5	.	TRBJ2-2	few	CASANIIGVDTGELFF	TGTGCTAGTGCCAACATCATAGGTGTCGACACCGGGGAGCTGTTTTTT
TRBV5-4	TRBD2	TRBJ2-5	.	CASSLGTSGSVETQYF	TGTGCCAGCAGCTTGGGAACTAGCGGGAGTGTTGAGACCCAGTACTTC
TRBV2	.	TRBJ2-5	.	CASKYGETQYF	TGTGCCAGCAAGTACGGGGAGACCCAGTACTTC
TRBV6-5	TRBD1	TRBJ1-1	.	CASRSGGQGSAEAFF	TGTGCCAGCAGGTCAGGGGGACAGGGATCGGCTGAAGCTTTCTTT
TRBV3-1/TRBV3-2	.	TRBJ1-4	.	CASSNRDLFNEKLFF	TGTGCCAGCAGCAACCGGGACCTCTTTAATGAAAAACTGTTTTTT
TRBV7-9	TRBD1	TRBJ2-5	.	CASSLGVGQQETQYF	TGTGCCAGCAGCTTAGGGGTGGGACAGCAAGAGACCCAGTACTTC
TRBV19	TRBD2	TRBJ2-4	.	CASSRTSGGGSKNIQYF	TGTGCCAGTAGCAGGACTAGCGGGGGGGGGTCCAAAAACATTCAGTACTTC
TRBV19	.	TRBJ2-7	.	CASRERSHSYEQYF	TGTGCCAGTAGAGAGCGGTCCCACTCTTACGAGCAGTACTTC
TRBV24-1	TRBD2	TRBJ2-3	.	CATSDPTSGRTDTQYF	TGTGCCACCAGTGATCCGACTAGCGGGAGAACAGATACGCAGTATTTT
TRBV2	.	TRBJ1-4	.	CASRKDSPREKLFF	TGTGCCAGCAGGAAGGACAGCCCAAGGGAAAAACTGTTTTTT
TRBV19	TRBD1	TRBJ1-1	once	CASSSGTGWGTEAFF	TGTGCCAGTAGTTCAGGGACAGGGTGGGGCACTGAAGCTTTCTTT
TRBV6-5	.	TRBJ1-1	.	CASSRYRTSQSEAFF	TGTGCCAGCAGCCGATACAGGACAAGTCAATCTGAAGCTTTCTTT
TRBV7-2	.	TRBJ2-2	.	CASSLPGPGELFF	TGTGCCAGCAGCTTACCAGGCCCCGGGGAGCTGTTTTTT
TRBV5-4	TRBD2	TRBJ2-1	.	CASSFGATSGDEQFF	TGTGCCAGCAGCTTCGGGGCCACTAGCGGTGATGAGCAGTTCTTC
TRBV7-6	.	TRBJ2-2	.	CASSLNPPGELFF	TGTGCCAGCAGCTTAAATCCGCCCGGGGAGCTGTTTTTT
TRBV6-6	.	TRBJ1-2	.	CASRPSYGTEYGYTF	TGTGCCAGCAGACCAAGCTATGGGACGGAGTATGGCTACACCTTC
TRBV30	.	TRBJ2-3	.	CAWRDTTDTQYF	TGTGCCTGGCGGGACACTACAGATACGCAGTATTTT
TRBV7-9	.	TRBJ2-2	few	CASSPRFDTGELFF	TGTGCCAGCAGCCCCCGGTTCGACACCGGGGAGCTGTTTTTT
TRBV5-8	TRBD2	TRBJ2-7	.	CASGLGLAAYEQYF	TGTGCCAGCGGTCTGGGACTAGCGGCATACGAGCAGTACTTC
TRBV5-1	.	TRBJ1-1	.	CASSLAWALNTEAFF	TGCGCCAGCAGCTTGGCTTGGGCCCTGAACACTGAAGCTTTCTTT
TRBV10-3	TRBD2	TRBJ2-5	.	CAISESGREGETQYF	TGTGCCATCAGTGAGTCGGGCAGGGAGGGAGAGACCCAGTACTTC
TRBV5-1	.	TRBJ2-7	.	CASSLSDGSYEQYF	TGCGCCAGCAGCTTGAGCGACGGATCCTACGAGCAGTACTTC
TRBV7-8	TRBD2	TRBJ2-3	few	CASSLQTSGSTDTQYF	TGTGCCAGCAGCTTACAGACTAGCGGAAGCACAGATACGCAGTATTTT
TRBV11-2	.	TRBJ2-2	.	CASRRTGTNTGELFF	TGTGCCAGCAGACGCACCGGGACTAACACCGGGGAGCTGTTTTTT
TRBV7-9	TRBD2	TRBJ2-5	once	CASRRLAGGGETQYF	TGTGCCAGCAGGAGACTAGCGGGAGGAGGGGAGACCCAGTACTTC
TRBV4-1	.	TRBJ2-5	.	CASSQEAGTVQETQYF	TGCGCCAGCAGCCAAGAGGCAGGGACGGTCCAAGAGACCCAGTACTTC
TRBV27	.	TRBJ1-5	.	CASSLWGNSNQPQHF	TGTGCCAGCAGTTTATGGGGAAATAGCAATCAGCCCCAGCATTTT
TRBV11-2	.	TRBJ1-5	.	CASSPDPGYGQPQHF	TGTGCCAGCAGTCCCGACCCAGGGTACGGCCAGCCCCAGCATTTT
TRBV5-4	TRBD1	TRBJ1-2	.	CASSQGQAGYTF	TGTGCCAGCAGCCAGGGACAGGCTGGCTACACCTTC
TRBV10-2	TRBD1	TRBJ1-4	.	CASTPWTGGSEKLFF	TGCGCCAGCACCCCGTGGACAGGGGGCAGTGAAAAACTGTTTTTT
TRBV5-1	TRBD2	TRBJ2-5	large	CASSLSGGPGQETQYF	TGCGCCAGCAGCTTATCGGGGGGGCCGGGCCAAGAGACCCAGTACTTC
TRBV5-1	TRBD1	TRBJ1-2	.	CASTTGGPNYGYTF	TGCGCCAGCACAACAGGGGGCCCTAACTATGGCTACACCTTC
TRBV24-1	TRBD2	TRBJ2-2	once	CATSLTSGDTGELFF	TGTGCCACCAGCTTGACTAGCGGGGACACCGGGGAGCTGTTTTTT
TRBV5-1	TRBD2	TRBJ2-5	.	CASGQTGTSGGAVSETQYF	TGCGCCAGCGGACAAACCGGGACTAGCGGGGGGGCGGTCTCGGAGACCCAGTACTTC
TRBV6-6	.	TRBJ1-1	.	CASSYPPSIEAFF	TGTGCCAGCAGTTACCCGCCGAGCATCGAAGCTTTCTTT
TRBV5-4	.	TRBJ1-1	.	CASSLEVGEAFF	TGTGCCAGCAGCTTGGAAGTGGGAGAAGCTTTCTTT
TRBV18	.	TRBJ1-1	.	CASSPPVALEAFF	TGTGCCAGCTCACCACCGGTGGCTTTAGAAGCTTTCTTT
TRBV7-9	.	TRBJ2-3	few	CASSLKSGTDTQYF	TGTGCCAGCAGCTTAAAATCAGGGACAGATACGCAGTATTTT
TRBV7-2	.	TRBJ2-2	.	CASSLVAPDTGELFF	TGTGCCAGCAGCTTAGTGGCCCCAGACACCGGGGAGCTGTTTTTT
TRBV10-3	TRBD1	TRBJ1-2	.	CAISSDREGGYTF	TGTGCCATCAGTTCGGACAGGGAGGGTGGCTACACCTTC
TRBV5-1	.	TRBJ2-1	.	CASSPESDRNEQFF	TGCGCCAGCAGCCCCGAGTCGGACAGAAATGAGCAGTTCTTC
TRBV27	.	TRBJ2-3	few	CASSSTDTQYF	TGTGCCAGCAGTAGCACAGATACGCAGTATTTT
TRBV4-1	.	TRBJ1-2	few	CASSQARGGLYGYTF	TGCGCCAGCAGCCAAGCTAGGGGCGGCCTCTATGGCTACACCTTC
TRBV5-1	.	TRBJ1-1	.	CASVSSENTEAFF	TGCGCCAGCGTCAGTTCGGAGAACACTGAAGCTTTCTTT
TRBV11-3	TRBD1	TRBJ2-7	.	CASSSGQGLSDEQYF	TGTGCCAGCAGCTCGGGACAGGGGCTAAGCGACGAGCAGTACTTC
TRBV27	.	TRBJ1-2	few	CASQAPGYGYTF	TGTGCCAGCCAGGCCCCGGGGTATGGCTACACCTTC
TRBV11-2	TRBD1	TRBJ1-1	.	CASSSRTGFIPEAFF	TGTGCCAGCAGCTCACGGACAGGGTTTATCCCTGAAGCTTTCTTT
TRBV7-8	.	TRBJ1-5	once	CASQPGGNYLNQPQHF	TGTGCCTCCCAACCGGGGGGGAATTATTTGAATCAGCCCCAGCATTTT
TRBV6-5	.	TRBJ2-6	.	CASRTTDSGANVLTF	TGTGCCAGCAGAACCACCGACTCTGGGGCCAACGTCCTGACTTTC
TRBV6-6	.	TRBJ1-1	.	CASSYPQSVNTEAFF	TGTGCCAGCAGTTACCCCCAATCGGTGAACACTGAAGCTTTCTTT
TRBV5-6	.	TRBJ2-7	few	CASSYDYEQYF	TGTGCCAGCAGCTACGACTACGAGCAGTACTTC